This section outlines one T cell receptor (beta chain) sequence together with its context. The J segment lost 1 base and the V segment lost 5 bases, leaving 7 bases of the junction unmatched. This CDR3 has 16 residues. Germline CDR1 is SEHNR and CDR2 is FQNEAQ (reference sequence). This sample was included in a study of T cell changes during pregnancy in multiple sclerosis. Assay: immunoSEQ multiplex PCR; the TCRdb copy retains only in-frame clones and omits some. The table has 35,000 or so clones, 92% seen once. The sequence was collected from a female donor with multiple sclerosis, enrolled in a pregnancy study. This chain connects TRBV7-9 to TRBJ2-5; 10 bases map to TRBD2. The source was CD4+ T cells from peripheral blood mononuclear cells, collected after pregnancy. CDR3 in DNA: TGTGCCAGCAGCGCCGGGACTAGCGACTTCCAAGAGACCCAGTACTTC. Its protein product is CASSAGTSDFQETQYF.